This T cell receptor (beta chain) stems from a study of blood T cells in healthy people across ages. With regard to this clonotype: What it binds is not known. A much larger clone is a single base away; this may be a read error.

The CDR3 runs to 18 residues. In germline, CDR1 is SEHNR, CDR2 FQNEAQ (reference sequence). Study-wide points: As age increased, TCR beta diversity per million T cells fell in a roughly linear fashion. No conclusive comparison of naive versus antigen-experienced cells was possible with unsorted PBMCs. Comparison with aged donors showed that long-lived donors had more naive CD4+ cells and higher diversity.

Then a second PCR, running about 6 to 11 cycles, was carried out with a sample-barcoded 5' primer and a J-beta primer mix. TCRdb used MiXCR to reprocess the 5' RACE reads, holding one entry per CDR3 protein. The sample has around 870,000 distinct CDR3 sequences, 29% seen once. Each individual donor underwent a draw of roughly 10 milliliters of peripheral blood. The sample comprised blood. This receptor was identified in an elderly woman in good health. This sequence joins TRBV7-9 and TRBJ2-1; 8 bases map to TRBD1. The DNA matches TRBJ2-7 better at its end, which makes the J call doubtful. CDR3 residues: CASMRTGNGPGSYNEQYF. CDR3 sequence (DNA): TGTGCCAGCATGCGGACAGGGAACGGTCCTGGCTCCTACAATGAGCAGTACTTC.